The 19 T cell receptor beta chains presented below share a single source sample, sequenced in a study of PD-1 blockade in classical Hodgkin lymphoma (dated by TCRdb to 2018 to 2020). The library was generated by the immunoSEQ multiplex PCR assay. TCRdb limited this immuneACCESS table to in-frame rearrangements with V and J called. A share of clones is missing; checked studies link under half to unresolved V genes, and the rest is unexplained. The sample data list about 36,000 clones, and 60% to 80% of these were observed just once. The ten largest clones add up to approximately 14% of the sample. The sample's time point label is to be understood as: cycle 2 day 1 (C2D1) of nivolumab. All trial patients had relapsed after autologous stem cell transplantation, with cohorts A, B and C differing in prior brentuximab vedotin exposure. The sequences come from peripheral blood mononuclear cells (PBMCs), collected before the second cycle of nivolumab. These TCRs come from a human donor with classical Hodgkin lymphoma.

V and J are TRBV6-5 and TRBJ1-5; D is possibly TRBD1 (6 bases). This CDR3 has 13 amino acids. V was trimmed by 4 bases and J by 7 bases, leaving 11 bases between them. Germline-derived CDR1 and CDR2 are MNHEY and SVGAGI. The CDR3 DNA reads TGTGCCAGCAGTTCAGGGGCTTCACAGCCCCAGCATTTT. Its translation: CASSSGASQPQHF.

J is TRBJ1-2 and V is TRBV19, with 8 bases fitting TRBD1. Germline assignment: CDR1 LNHDA and CDR2 SQIVND (reference sequence). This CDR3 spans 12 amino acids. Losses at the gene ends were 8 bases for V and 4 bases for J; bases not matched to a gene: 3. Here the CDR3 DNA reads TGTGCCAGTTACAGGGGGGGCTATGGCTACACCTTC. This gives the protein CASYRGGYGYTF.

The rearrangement joins TRBV2 to TRBJ2-7; D may be TRBD2 (5 bases). Trimming pared 7 bases from V and 2 bases from J, leaving 15 bases between. Germline assignment: CDR1 SNHLY and CDR2 FYNNEI. The CDR3 loop spans 14 amino acids. CDR3 sequence (DNA): TGTGCCAGCAAGTCAACTACGACTACCTACGAGCAGTACTTC. It is translated as CASKSTTTTYEQYF.

The chain recombines TRBV18 with TRBJ2-1; either TRBD1 or TRBD2 may supply D (5 bases each). The CDR3 runs to 13 residues. Trimming took off 9 bases at V and 4 bases at J, with 13 bases between the two ends. Germline loops: CDR1 KGHSH, CDR2 LQKENI. The CDR3 is CASLGTDYNEQFF. The CDR3 coding sequence is TGTGCCAGTCTAGGGACGGATTACAATGAGCAGTTCTTC.

The chain is built from TRBV20-1 and TRBJ2-3, with unresolved D. Germline CDR1 reads DFQATT; CDR2 reads SNEGSKA (reference sequence). The V end was cut by 4 bases, the J end by 0 bases, with 2 bases between. The CDR3 spans 11 residues. As DNA, the CDR3 is TGCAGTGCTACCAGCACAGATACGCAGTATTTT. Its protein product is CSATSTDTQYF.

This chain links TRBV6-5 with TRBJ2-6; D is possibly TRBD1 (7 bases). V shed 5 bases and J shed 2 bases, with 10 bases lying between them. CDR3 length: 15 amino acids. The germline CDR1 and CDR2 sequences are MNHEY and SVGAGI. For the CDR3, the DNA is TGTGCCAGCAGTCAGGGGGGAGCTGGGGCCAACGTCCTGACTTTC. Translating gives CASSQGGAGANVLTF.

This sequence joins TRBV7-2 and TRBJ1-5; 10 bases are shared with TRBD1. V shed 5 bases and J 2 bases; nucleotides not matched to a gene: 15. This CDR3 has 19 residues. Germline CDR1 and CDR2: SGHTA and FQGNSA. The CDR3 DNA follows: TGTGCCAGCAGCAATCCTACCGGGACAGGGGCCTTGGGCAATCAGCCCCAGCATTTT. The encoded protein is CASSNPTGTGALGNQPQHF.

DNA for the CDR3: TGCGCCAGCAGCTCTCTCAGGAACACCGGGGAGCTGTTTTTT. Protein: CASSSLRNTGELFF. The chain joins TRBV5-1 to TRBJ2-2; D unresolved. Between the trimmed V and J ends, which lost 3 bases and 1 base, there was a span of 7 bases. Germline V gene sequence: CDR1 SGHRS, CDR2 YFSETQ. CDR3 length equals 14 residues.

The rearrangement uses TRBV4-1 and TRBJ1-4; TRBD1 agrees at 8 bases. Trimming cost V 2 bases and J 7 bases; bases outside gene matches: 12. CDR1 and CDR2 from the germline V gene are MGHRA and YSYEKL. This CDR3 contains 17 residues. CDR3 DNA: TGCGCCAGCAGCCAATTTACAGGGGGAGGATATAGTGAAAAACTGTTTTTT. It yields the protein CASSQFTGGGYSEKLFF.

The rearrangement joins TRBV2 to TRBJ2-2; 8 bases are shared with TRBD1. This CDR3 has 16 residues. V lost 3 bases, J lost 4 bases, and 7 bases stayed unmatched. The V gene's germline CDR1 is SNHLY and CDR2 FYNNEI. The CDR3 DNA is TGTGCCAGCAGTGAGCAGGGGGCTTTAGGCACCGGGGAGCTGTTTTTT. It codes for CASSEQGALGTGELFF.

The chain has TRBV5-8 and TRBJ2-7; 8 bases agree with TRBD1. Germline V gene lookup returns CDR1 SGHTS and CDR2 YDEGEE. V shed 6 bases and J 4 bases; nucleotides not matched to a gene: 15. The CDR3 runs 16 residues. Written as DNA, the CDR3 is TGTGCCAGCACCTCCCCAGGGGCAGGGGGCTTTTACGAGCAGTACTTC. It codes for CASTSPGAGGFYEQYF.

The table lists this clone with a few counts. Here the CDR3 reads CASAGSQRETQYF. CDR3 coding DNA: TGTGCCAGCGCTGGGAGTCAGAGGGAGACCCAGTACTTC. This chain links TRBV18 with TRBJ2-5; D possibly corresponds to TRBD2 (5 bases). The germline V gene has CDR1 KGHSH and CDR2 LQKENI. The CDR3 consists of 13 residues. V lost 8 bases, J lost 5 bases, and 15 bases lay in between.

The chain combines TRBV2 with TRBJ2-5, with TRBD1 matching over 8 bases. TRBJ2-7 matches the DNA end more closely, so the J call is doubtful. CDR1 SNHLY and CDR2 FYNNEI come from the germline V gene. This CDR3 is built from 14 residues. The CDR3 spells CASSDQGAAYEQYF. The CDR3 nucleotides read TGTGCCAGCAGCGACCAGGGGGCCGCGTACGAGCAGTACTTC.

As concerns this clone: A single base is all that separates this from a far larger clone, so a read error is likely. The sample holds other DNA sequences that translate to the same CDR3. The chain uses TRBV6-5 and TRBJ1-2; perhaps TRBD1 as D (5 bases). The germline CDR1 and CDR2 sequences are MNHEY and SVGAGI. The CDR3 runs to 14 residues. CDR3 nucleotide sequence: TGTGCCAGCAGTGACACAGCAGGGAACTATGGCTACACTTTC. The encoded protein is CASSDTAGNYGYTF.

The rearrangement uses TRBV9 and TRBJ1-4; D call uncertain. From germline, CDR1 is SGDLS and CDR2 YYNGEE. The CDR3 is 15 amino acids. V was pared by 1 base and J by 3 bases, with 10 bases between. The DNA of the CDR3 is TGTGCCAGCAGCGTAAGTGCCATGGCTAATGAAAAACTGTTTTTT. Encoded protein: CASSVSAMANEKLFF.

This chain links TRBV6-5 with TRBJ1-1, with D hard to call. V lost 3 bases, J lost 4 bases, and 15 bases lay in between. Germline-derived CDR1 and CDR2 are MNHEY and SVGAGI. The CDR3 extends over 15 amino acids. The CDR3: CASSYLSYRGTEAFF. The DNA for the CDR3 is TGTGCCAGCAGTTATTTGAGCTATCGGGGCACTGAAGCTTTCTTT.

The chain links TRBV4-3 to TRBJ2-5, with a weak D call TRBD1 (6 bases). Germline V CDR1 and CDR2: LGHNA, YSLEER. Trimming pared 1 base from V and 4 bases from J, leaving 10 bases between. This CDR3 is 14 amino acids long. Here the CDR3 DNA reads TGCGCCAGCAGCCAAGTCGACAGGCCAGAGACCCAGTACTTC. Its protein is CASSQVDRPETQYF.

The chain uses TRBV4-3 and TRBJ1-5; D uncertain. The germline V gene encodes CDR1 LGHNA and CDR2 YSLEER. CDR3 size: 14 residues. Trimming took 0 bases from V and 7 from J, leaving 10 bases between them. CDR3 in amino acids: CASSQEWARQPQHF. The DNA for the CDR3 is TGCGCCAGCAGCCAAGAGTGGGCGCGGCAGCCCCAGCATTTT.

The rearrangement uses TRBV27 and TRBJ1-6; D uncertain. This CDR3 contains 16 residues. Germline V CDR1 and CDR2: MNHEY, SMNVEV (reference sequence). V dropped 4 bases and J dropped 0 bases, with 10 bases sitting between them. Here the CDR3 reads CASSSSQSSYNSPLHF. In DNA form, the CDR3 reads TGTGCCAGCAGTTCGTCTCAGAGCTCCTATAATTCACCCCTCCACTTT.